This T cell receptor (beta chain) emerged from a study of cytomegalovirus exposure and HLA in healthy donors. Notes on the study in general: TCR sequences were mostly rare, though some public TCRs occurred in many donors. With high specificity and sensitivity, the classifier reportedly diagnosed cytomegalovirus status.

Germline assignment: CDR1 GTSNPN and CDR2 SVGIG (reference sequence). This CDR3 is built from 12 residues. The method was immunoSEQ multiplex PCR; TCRdb's version includes in-frame clones alone and lacks a portion of them. The sample comprises under 300,000 clones, about 86% of which are singletons, and approximately 1% rests with the top ten. The donors were members of the validation cohort comprising over a hundred subjects, separate from the roughly 640-subject first cohort. This clone has just one count. Its antigen is as yet unknown. Sequenced sample: PBMCs. The gene calls are TRBV30 and TRBJ2-1; tentative D call: TRBD1 (5 bases). The clonotype was recovered from a young woman in good health and CMV-seronegative. CDR3 sequence (DNA): TGTGTCTCTATATCAGGGCTCAATGAGCAGTTCTTC. Translated, it gives CVSISGLNEQFF.